One T cell receptor (beta chain) is described in this entry. Its specificity is unknown. Deletions cut 5 bases from V and 8 bases from J, with 19 bases between. Germline V gene data show CDR1 as MNHEY and CDR2 as SVGAGI. This CDR3 spans 15 amino acids. This sample is part of a study of cytomegalovirus exposure and HLA in healthy donors. Study-level findings and limits: CMV serostatus stood as the only immune exposure information on hand.

Use of 60 Vbeta and 13 Jbeta primers characterized the PCR. Some clones are missing from TCRdb's copy, which holds only in-frame ones; the method was immunoSEQ multiplex PCR. Of 100,000 to 150,000 clones in the sample, 80% were seen once. Healthy bone marrow donors made up the donor group. This clonotype was sampled from a man younger than 40 in good health and CMV-seropositive. V and J are TRBV6-5 and TRBJ2-1; D might be TRBD2 (5 bases). Material: PBMCs. The CDR3 protein is CASSPYSNLEDEQFF. In DNA form, the CDR3 reads TGTGCCAGCAGTCCGTACTCAAACCTGGAGGATGAGCAGTTCTTC.